This TCR beta chain stems from a study of TIL therapy for anti-PD-1-resistant metastatic lung cancer. Study details: A handful of tumors were EGFR-mutant and two were ALK-rearranged. Overall study findings and caveats: This highly selected cohort may not generalize to typical lung cancer patients.

Sequencing used immunoSEQ v3. Sequencing used immunoSEQ multiplex PCR; TCRdb keeps in-frame clones, though not all of them. The sample lists 20,000 to 25,000 clones; 60% to 85% were seen once. Time point here: pre-treatment sample, taken before nivolumab and TIL therapy. Adults with stage 4 NSCLC were enrolled in a phase I trial. As for this clone: What it binds is unknown.

The CDR3 contains 16 residues. Germline-derived CDR1 and CDR2 are MNHEY and SMNVEV (reference sequence). V shed 6 bases and J 0 bases; nucleotides not matched to a gene: 6. The sequence was obtained from a person aged 30 to 80 with non-small cell lung cancer. The starting material was blood, obtained at baseline. The J gene is TRBJ1-5, the V gene TRBV27; 9 bases match TRBD1. The CDR3 loop is CASSRTGATSNQPQHF. The CDR3 DNA follows: TGTGCCAGCAGCAGGACAGGGGCCACTAGCAATCAGCCCCAGCATTTT.